Sequencing of this T cell receptor beta chain was carried out in a study of shared clonotypes between healthy human individuals. The study's findings and limits: Naive subsets usually exceeded memory subsets in estimated richness.

In the naive CD8 group, cells lacked CD45RO and were positively selected for CCR7, so terminally differentiated effector memory CD45RA+ cells were left out. About this clone itself: Its matching antigen is unknown.

The authors ran the assay at deep level. Only in-frame clones appear in the TCRdb table, and some are missing; sequencing was by immunoSEQ multiplex PCR. The table lists roughly 770,000 clones, just over 95% of them singletons. Germline V gene sequence: CDR1 SGHTS, CDR2 YDEGEE. J was trimmed by 0 bases and V by 3 bases; bases with no gene match: 12. The CDR3 length is 19 residues. This TCR was sampled from a man under 40 in good health. The sequenced sample was naive CD8+ T cells sorted from blood. The chain joins TRBV5-8 to TRBJ2-6, with 7 bases lining up with TRBD1. The CDR3 loop is CASSSRDSFPPSGANVLTF. The CDR3 region has the DNA TGTGCCAGCAGCTCCCGGGACAGTTTTCCCCCCTCTGGGGCCAACGTCCTGACTTTC.